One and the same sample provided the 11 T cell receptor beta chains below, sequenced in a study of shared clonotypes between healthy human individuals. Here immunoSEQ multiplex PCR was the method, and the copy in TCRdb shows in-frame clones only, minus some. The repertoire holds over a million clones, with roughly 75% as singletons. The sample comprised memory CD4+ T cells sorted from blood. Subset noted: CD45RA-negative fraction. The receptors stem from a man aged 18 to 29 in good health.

CDR3 region: CASGQGRAGTKEQYF. In nucleotides, the CDR3 is TGTGCCAGCGGACAAGGGCGGGCAGGGACGAAGGAGCAGTACTTC. The chain joins TRBV6-5 to TRBJ2-7; the D call may be TRBD1 or TRBD2 (5 bases each). Deletions cut 8 bases from V and 7 bases from J, with 24 bases between. Germline V gives CDR1 MNHEY, CDR2 SVGAGI. The CDR3 has 15 residues.

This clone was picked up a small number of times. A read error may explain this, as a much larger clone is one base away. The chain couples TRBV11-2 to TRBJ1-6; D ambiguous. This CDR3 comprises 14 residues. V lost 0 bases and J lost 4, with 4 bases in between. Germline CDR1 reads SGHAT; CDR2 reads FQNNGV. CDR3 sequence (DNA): TGTGCCAGCAGCTTAGAACAGTATAATTCACCCCTCCACTTT. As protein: CASSLEQYNSPLHF.

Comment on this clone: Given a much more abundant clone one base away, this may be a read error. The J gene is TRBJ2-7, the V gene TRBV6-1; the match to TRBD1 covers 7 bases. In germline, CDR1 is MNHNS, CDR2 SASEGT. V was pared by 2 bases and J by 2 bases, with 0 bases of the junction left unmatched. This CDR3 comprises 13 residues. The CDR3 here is CASSETGAYEQYF. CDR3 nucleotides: TGTGCCAGCAGTGAAACAGGGGCCTACGAGCAGTACTTC.

CDR3 residues: CASSLVGQRGREELFF. The CDR3 bases are TGTGCCAGCAGCTTAGTCGGGCAGAGGGGACGGGAGGAGCTGTTTTTT. The chain employs TRBV7-9 and TRBJ2-2; TRBD1 or TRBD2 may be the D gene (5 bases each). CDR3 length: 16 amino acids. In germline, CDR1 is SEHNR, CDR2 FQNEAQ (reference sequence). Between the trimmed V and J ends, which lost 1 base and 10 bases, there was a span of 19 bases.

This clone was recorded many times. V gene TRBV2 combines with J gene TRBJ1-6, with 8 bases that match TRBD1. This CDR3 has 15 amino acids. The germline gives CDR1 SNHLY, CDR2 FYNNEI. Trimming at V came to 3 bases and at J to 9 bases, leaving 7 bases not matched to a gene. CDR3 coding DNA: TGTGCCAGCAGTGACGGACAGGGATCGGGTTCACCCCTCCACTTT. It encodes CASSDGQGSGSPLHF. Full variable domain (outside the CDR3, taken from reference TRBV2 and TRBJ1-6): EPEVTQTPSHQVTQMGQEVILRCVPISNHLYFYWYRQILGQKVEFLVSFYNNEISEKSEIFDDQFSVERPDGSNFTLKIRSTKLEDSAMYFCASSDGQGSGSPLHFGNGTRLTVT.

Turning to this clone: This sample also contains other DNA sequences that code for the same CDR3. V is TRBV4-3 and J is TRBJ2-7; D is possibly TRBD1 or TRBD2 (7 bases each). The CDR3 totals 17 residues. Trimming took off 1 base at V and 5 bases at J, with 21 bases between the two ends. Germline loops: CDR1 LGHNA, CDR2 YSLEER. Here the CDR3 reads CASSQVDGTKGAHEQYF. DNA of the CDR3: TGCGCCAGCAGCCAAGTGGACGGGACTAAGGGGGCCCACGAGCAGTACTTC.

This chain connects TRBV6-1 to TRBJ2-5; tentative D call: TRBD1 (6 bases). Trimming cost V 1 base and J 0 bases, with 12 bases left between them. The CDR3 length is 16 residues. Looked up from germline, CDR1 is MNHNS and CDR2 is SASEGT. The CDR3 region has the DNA TGTGCCAGCAGTGAAGTGGGGGCAGGGTACCAAGAGACCCAGTACTTC. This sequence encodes CASSEVGAGYQETQYF.

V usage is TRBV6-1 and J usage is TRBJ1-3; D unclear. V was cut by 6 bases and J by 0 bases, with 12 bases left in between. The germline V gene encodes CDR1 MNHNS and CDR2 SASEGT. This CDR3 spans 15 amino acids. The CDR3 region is CASRVTSYSGNTIYF. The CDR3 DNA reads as TGTGCCAGCAGGGTGACTTCGTACTCTGGAAACACCATATATTTT.

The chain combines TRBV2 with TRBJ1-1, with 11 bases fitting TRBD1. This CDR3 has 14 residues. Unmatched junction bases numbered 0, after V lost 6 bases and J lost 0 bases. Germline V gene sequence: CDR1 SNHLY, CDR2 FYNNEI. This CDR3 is CASRGQGVNTEAFF. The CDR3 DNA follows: TGTGCCAGCAGGGGACAGGGGGTGAACACTGAAGCTTTCTTT.

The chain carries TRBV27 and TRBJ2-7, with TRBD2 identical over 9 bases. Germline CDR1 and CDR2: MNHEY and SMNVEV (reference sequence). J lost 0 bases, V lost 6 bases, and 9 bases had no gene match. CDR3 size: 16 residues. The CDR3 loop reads CASRGPASGTSYEQYF. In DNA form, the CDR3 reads TGTGCCAGCAGGGGTCCGGCTAGCGGGACCTCCTACGAGCAGTACTTC.

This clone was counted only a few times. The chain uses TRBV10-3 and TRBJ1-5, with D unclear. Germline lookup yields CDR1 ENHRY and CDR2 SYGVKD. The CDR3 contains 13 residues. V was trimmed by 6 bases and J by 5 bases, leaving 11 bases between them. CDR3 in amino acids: CAIREASYQPQHF. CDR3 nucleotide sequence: TGTGCCATCAGGGAGGCTTCCTATCAGCCCCAGCATTTT.